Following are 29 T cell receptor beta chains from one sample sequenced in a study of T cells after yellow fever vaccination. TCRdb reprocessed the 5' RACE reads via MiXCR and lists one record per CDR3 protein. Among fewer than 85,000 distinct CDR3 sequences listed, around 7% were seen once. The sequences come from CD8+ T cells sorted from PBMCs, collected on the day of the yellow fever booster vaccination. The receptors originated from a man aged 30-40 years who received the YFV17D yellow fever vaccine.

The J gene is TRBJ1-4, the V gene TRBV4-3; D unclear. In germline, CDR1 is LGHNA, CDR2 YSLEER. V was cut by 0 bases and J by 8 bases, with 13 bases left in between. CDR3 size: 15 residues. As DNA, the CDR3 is TGCGCCAGCAGCCAAGAGGGCAGCCAAAGAGAAAAACTGTTTTTT. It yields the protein CASSQEGSQREKLFF.

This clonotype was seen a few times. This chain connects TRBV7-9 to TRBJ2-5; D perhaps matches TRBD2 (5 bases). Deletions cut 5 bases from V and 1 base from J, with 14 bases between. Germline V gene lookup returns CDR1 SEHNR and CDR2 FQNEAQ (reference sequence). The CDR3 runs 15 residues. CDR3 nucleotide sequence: TGTGCCAGCAGCGCCAAGGCGGGCCTCCAAGAGACCCAGTACTTC. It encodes CASSAKAGLQETQYF. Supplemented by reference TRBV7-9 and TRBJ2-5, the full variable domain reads DTGVSQNPRHKITKRGQNVTFRCDPISEHNRLYWYRQTLGQGPEFLTYFQNEAQLEKSRLLSDRFSAERPKGSFSTLEIQRTEQGDSAMYLCASSAKAGLQETQYFGPGTRLLVL.

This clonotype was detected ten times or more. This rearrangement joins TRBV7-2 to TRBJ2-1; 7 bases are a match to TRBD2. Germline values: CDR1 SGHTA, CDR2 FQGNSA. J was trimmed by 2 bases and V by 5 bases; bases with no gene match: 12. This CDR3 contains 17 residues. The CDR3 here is CASSPPSYREAYNEQFF. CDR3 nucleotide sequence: TGTGCCAGCAGCCCCCCGTCTTATCGGGAGGCCTACAATGAGCAGTTCTTC.

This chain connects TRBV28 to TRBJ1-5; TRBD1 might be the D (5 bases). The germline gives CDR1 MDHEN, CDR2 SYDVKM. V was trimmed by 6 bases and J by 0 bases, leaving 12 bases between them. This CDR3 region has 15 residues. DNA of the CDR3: TGTGCCAGCAGCAGGGCGGGGGATAGCAATCAGCCCCAGCATTTT. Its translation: CASSRAGDSNQPQHF.

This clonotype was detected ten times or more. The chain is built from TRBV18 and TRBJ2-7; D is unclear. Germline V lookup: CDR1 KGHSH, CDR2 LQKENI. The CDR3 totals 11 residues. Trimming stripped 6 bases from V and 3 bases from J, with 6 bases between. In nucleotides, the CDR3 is TGTGCCAGCTCGGACGGCTACGAGCAGTACTTC. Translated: CASSDGYEQYF.

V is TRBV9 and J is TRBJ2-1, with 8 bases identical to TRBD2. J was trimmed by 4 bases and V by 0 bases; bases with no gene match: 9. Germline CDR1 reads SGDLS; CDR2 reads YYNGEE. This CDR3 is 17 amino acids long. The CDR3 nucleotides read TGTGCCAGCAGCGTAGCCGGTGCGGGAGGTTCGTACAATGAGCAGTTCTTC. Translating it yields CASSVAGAGGSYNEQFF.

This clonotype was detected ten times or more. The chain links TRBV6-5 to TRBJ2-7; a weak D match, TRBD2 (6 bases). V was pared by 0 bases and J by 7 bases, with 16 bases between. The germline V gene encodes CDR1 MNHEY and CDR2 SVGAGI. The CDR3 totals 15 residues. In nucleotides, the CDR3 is TGTGCCAGCAGTTACTCCAGGGAGGAGGTTGGGGAGCAGTACTTC. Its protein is CASSYSREEVGEQYF.

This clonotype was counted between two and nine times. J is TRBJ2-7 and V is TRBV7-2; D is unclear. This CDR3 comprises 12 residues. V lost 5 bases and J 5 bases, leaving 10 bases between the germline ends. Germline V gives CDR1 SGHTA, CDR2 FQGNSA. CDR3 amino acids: CASSLVIDEQYF. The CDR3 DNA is TGTGCCAGCAGCCTAGTGATCGACGAGCAGTACTTC.

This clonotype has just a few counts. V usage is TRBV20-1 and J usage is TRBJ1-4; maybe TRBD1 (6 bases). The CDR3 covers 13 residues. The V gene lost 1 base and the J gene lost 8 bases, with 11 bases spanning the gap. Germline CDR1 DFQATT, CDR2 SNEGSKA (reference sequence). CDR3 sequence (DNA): TGCAGTGCTAGAGCACGGGGGGGCGAAAAACTGTTTTTT. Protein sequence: CSARARGGEKLFF.

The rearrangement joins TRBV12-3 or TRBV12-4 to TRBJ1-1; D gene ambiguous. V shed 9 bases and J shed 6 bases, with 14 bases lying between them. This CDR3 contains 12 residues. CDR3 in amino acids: CASRVGGAEAFF. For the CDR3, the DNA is TGTGCCAGTCGGGTTGGTGGCGCTGAAGCTTTCTTT.

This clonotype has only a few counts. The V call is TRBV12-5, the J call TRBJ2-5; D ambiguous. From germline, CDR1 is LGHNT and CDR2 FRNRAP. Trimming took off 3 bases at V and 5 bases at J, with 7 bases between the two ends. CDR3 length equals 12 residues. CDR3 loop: CASGLPSETQYF. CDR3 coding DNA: TGTGCTAGTGGTTTACCTTCGGAGACCCAGTACTTC.

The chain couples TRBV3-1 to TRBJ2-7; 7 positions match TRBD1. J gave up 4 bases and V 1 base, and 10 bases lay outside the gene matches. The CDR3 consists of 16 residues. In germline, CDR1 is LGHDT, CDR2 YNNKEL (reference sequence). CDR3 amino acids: CASSQGGGLTTYEQYF. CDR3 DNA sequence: TGTGCCAGCAGCCAAGGAGGGGGCCTAACTACTTACGAGCAGTACTTC.

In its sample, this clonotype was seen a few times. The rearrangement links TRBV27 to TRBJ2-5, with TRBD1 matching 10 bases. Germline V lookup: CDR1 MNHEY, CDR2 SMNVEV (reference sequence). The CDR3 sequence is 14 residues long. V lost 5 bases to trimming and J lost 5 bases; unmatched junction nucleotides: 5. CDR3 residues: CASSRGTGVETQYF. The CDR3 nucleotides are TGTGCCAGCAGTAGGGGGACAGGGGTTGAGACCCAGTACTTC.

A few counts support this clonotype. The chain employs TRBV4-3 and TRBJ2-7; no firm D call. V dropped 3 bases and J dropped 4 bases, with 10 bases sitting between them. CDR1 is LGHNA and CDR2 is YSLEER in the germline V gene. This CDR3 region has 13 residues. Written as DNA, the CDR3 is TGCGCCAGCAGCCAGGCCTTGGAGTACGAGCAGTACTTC. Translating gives CASSQALEYEQYF.

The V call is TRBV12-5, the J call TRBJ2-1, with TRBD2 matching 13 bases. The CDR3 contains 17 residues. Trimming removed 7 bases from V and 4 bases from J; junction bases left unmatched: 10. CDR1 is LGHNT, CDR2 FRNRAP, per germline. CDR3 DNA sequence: TGTGCTAGTGCTTCCCCCCAGGGACTAGCGGGGTACAATGAGCAGTTCTTC. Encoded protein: CASASPQGLAGYNEQFF.

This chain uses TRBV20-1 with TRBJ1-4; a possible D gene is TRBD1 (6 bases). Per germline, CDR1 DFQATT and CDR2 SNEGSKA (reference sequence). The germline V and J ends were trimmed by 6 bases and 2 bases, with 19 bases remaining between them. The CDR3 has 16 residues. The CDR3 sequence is CSAPHRVYFTNEKLFF. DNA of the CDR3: TGCAGTGCACCACACAGGGTTTATTTCACTAATGAAAAACTGTTTTTT.

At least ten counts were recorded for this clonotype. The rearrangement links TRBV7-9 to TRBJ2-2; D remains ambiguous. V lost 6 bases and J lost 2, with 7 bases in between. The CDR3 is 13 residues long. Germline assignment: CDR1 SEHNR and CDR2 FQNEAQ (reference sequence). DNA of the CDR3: TGTGCCAGCAGTCCGGCTAACACCGGGGAGCTGTTTTTT. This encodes CASSPANTGELFF. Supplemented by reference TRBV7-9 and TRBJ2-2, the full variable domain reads DTGVSQNPRHKITKRGQNVTFRCDPISEHNRLYWYRQTLGQGPEFLTYFQNEAQLEKSRLLSDRFSAERPKGSFSTLEIQRTEQGDSAMYLCASSPANTGELFFGEGSRLTVL.

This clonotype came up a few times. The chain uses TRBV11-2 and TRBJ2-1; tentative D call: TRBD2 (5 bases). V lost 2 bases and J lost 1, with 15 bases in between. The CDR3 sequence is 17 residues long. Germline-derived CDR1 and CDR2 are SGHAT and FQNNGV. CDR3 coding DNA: TGTGCCAGCAGCTTAAACTGGGCGGGCCTTTCCTACAATGAGCAGTTCTTC. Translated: CASSLNWAGLSYNEQFF.

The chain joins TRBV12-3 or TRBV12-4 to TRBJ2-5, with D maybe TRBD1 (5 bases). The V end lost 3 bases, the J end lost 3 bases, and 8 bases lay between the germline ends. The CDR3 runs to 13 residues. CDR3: CASSFQGKETQYF. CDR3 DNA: TGTGCCAGCAGTTTCCAGGGTAAAGAGACCCAGTACTTC.

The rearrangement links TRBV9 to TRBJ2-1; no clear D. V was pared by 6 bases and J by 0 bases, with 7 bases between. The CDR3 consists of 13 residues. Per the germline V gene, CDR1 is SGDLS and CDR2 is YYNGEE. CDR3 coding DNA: TGTGCCAGCAATGTCGGCTCCTACAATGAGCAGTTCTTC. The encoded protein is CASNVGSYNEQFF.

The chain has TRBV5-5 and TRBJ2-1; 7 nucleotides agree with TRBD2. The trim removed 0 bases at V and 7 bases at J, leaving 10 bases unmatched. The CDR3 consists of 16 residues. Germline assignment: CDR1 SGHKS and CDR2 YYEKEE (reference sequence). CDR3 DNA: TGTGCCAGCAGCTTGGCGGCGGGCGGGAGTGATAATGAGCAGTTCTTC. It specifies CASSLAAGGSDNEQFF. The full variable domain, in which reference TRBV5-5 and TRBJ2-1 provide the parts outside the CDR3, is DAGVTQSPTHLIKTRGQQVTLRCSPISGHKSVSWYQQVLGQGPQFIFQYYEKEERGRGNFPDRFSARQFPNYSSELNVNALLLGDSALYLCASSLAAGGSDNEQFFGPGTRLTVL.

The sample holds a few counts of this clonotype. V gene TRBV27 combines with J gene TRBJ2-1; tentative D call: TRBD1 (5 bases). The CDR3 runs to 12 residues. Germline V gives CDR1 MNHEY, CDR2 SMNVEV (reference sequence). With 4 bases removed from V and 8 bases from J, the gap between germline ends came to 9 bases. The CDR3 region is CASSSGYHEQFF. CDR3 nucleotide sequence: TGTGCCAGCAGTTCAGGGTACCATGAGCAGTTCTTC.

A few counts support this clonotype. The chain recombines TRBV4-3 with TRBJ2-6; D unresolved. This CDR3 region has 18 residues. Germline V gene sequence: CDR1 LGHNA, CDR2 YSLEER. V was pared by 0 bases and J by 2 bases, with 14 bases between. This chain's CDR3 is CASSQEGNSPPGANVLTF. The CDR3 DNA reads TGCGCCAGCAGCCAAGAGGGCAACAGTCCCCCTGGGGCCAACGTCCTGACTTTC.

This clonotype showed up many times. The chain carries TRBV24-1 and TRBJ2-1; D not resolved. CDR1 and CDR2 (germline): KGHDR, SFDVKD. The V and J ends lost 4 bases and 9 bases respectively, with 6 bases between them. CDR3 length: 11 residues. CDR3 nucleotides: TGTGCCACCAGTGACTTGAGTGAGCAGTTCTTC. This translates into CATSDLSEQFF.

CDR3 bases: TGTGCCACGCGGGGAGGGGACCCCTATGGCTACACCTTC. Amino acids: CATRGGDPYGYTF. V usage is TRBV24-1 and J usage is TRBJ1-2, with D perhaps matching TRBD1 (5 bases). The length of the CDR3 is 13 residues. Deletions cut 10 bases from V and 4 bases from J, with 15 bases between. CDR1 is KGHDR and CDR2 is SFDVKD in the germline V gene.

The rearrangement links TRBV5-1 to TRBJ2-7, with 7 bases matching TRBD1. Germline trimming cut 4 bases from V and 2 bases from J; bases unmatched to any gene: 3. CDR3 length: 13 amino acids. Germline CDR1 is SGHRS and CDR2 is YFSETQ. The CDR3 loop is CASSRGQTYEQYF. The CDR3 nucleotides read TGCGCCAGCAGCAGGGGACAGACCTACGAGCAGTACTTC.

CDR3 amino acids: CATGTVPYEQYF. Here the CDR3 DNA reads TGTGCCACGGGGACAGTCCCCTACGAGCAGTACTTC. The chain joins TRBV27 to TRBJ2-7, with 7 bases matching TRBD1. The ends lost 10 bases at V and 2 bases at J; junction bases unmatched: 5. Germline V CDR1 and CDR2: MNHEY, SMNVEV (reference sequence). The CDR3 has 12 amino acids.

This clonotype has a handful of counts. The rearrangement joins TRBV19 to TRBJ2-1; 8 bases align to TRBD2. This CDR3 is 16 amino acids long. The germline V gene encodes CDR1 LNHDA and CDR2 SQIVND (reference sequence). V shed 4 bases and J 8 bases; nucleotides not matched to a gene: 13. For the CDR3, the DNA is TGTGCCAGTAGTACCCTTGGTAGCGGGAATAACCATGAGCAGTTCTTC. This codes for CASSTLGSGNNHEQFF.

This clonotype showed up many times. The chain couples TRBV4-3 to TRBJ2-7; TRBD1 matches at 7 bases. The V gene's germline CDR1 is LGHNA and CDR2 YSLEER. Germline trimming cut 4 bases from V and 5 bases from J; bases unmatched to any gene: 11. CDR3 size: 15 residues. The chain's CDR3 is CASSRLVTGNNEQYF. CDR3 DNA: TGCGCCAGCAGCCGTCTAGTGACAGGGAACAACGAGCAGTACTTC.